This TCR beta chain was identified during a study of technical replicates of blood from several donors. CDR1 and CDR2 from the germline V gene are MGHRA and YSYEKL. V was cut by 1 base and J by 4 bases, with 13 bases left in between. CDR3 length: 15 amino acids. Produced via immunoSEQ multiplex PCR; TCRdb's table is partial and in-frame only. The sample holds about 100,000 clones, nearly 96% seen once. The chain is built from TRBV4-1 and TRBJ1-1; no definite D call. This clonotype was sampled from a human donor in good health. Sequenced input: T cells isolated from PBMCs. The CDR3 region has the DNA TGCGCCAGCAGCCAAGTTGGGCTCGGCCCCACTGAAGCTTTCTTT. It specifies CASSQVGLGPTEAFF.